The TCR beta chain described here comes from a study of T cell repertoires in cytomegalovirus infection. About the study: Shared public TCR beta signatures pointed to both CMV infection and a matching HLA type. Whole-study results and caveats: Carriers of CMV plus the relevant HLA were identified by cumulative public TCR beta family frequency. HLA-C-restricted CMV-specific TCR beta clonotypes were dominant in the ex vivo response.

MiXCR, run by TCRdb on the reads, gives a single entry per CDR3 protein. The repertoire consists of around 70,000 distinct CDR3 sequences, with 3% to 4% occurring once and the leading ten covering roughly 22%. This clonotype was seen at least ten times. Its cognate antigen is unknown. The trim removed 6 bases at V and 5 bases at J, leaving 13 bases unmatched. The CDR3 spans 15 residues. CDR1 and CDR2 (germline): SGHTA, FQGNSA. The clonotype comes from a human donor in good health (CMV status not recorded). Some clones in this sample may be carry-over from other donors' samples. The gene calls are TRBV7-2 and TRBJ2-7; 7 bases are shared with TRBD1. Sequenced material: PBMCs. Here the CDR3 reads CASRGQWPKEDEQYF. CDR3 DNA sequence: TGTGCCAGCAGGGGACAGTGGCCCAAAGAAGACGAGCAGTACTTC.